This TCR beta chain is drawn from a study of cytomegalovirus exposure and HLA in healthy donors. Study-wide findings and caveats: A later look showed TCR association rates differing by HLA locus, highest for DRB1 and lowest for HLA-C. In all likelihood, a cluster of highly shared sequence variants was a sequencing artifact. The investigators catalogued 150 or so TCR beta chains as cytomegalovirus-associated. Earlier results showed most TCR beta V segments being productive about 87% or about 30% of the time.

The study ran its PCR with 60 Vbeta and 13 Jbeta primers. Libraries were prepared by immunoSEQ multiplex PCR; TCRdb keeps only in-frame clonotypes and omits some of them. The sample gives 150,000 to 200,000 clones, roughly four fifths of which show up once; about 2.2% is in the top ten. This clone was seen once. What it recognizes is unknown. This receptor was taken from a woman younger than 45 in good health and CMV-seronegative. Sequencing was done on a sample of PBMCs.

For the CDR3, the DNA is TGTGCCAGCAGAGTAGCGGGAGGGCCCCACGAGCAGTACTTC. It encodes CASRVAGGPHEQYF. The chain recombines TRBV27 with TRBJ2-7; 11 bases match TRBD2. V dropped 6 bases and J dropped 5; count of bases not matched to a gene: 6. In germline, CDR1 is MNHEY, CDR2 SMNVEV (reference sequence). This CDR3 region has 14 residues.